The rows below give T cell receptor beta chains drawn from one sample of a study of spatial heterogeneity in lung cancer. TCRdb reanalysed the 5' RACE reads using MiXCR and keeps one entry per CDR3 protein. The sample lists 40,000 to 55,000 distinct CDR3 sequences; roughly 13% were seen once. The sample consisted of PBMCs, taken at surgery. The source of these receptors is a male donor with early-stage non-small cell lung cancer. Each CDR3 is given with its conserved first and last residue. D genes are given only for firm matches. Some rows mark clone size as missing; the rest say once, few, many or name a class of expanded clone.

clone_size	d_call	v_call	j_call	cdr3_aa	cdr3_nt
few	.	TRBV9	TRBJ2-4	CASSVGAPGKNIQYF	TGTGCCAGCAGCGTAGGAGCCCCCGGCAAAAACATTCAGTACTTC
.	.	TRBV5-1	TRBJ2-3	CASQKSVGGSSTDTQYF	TGCGCCAGCCAGAAAAGCGTAGGCGGATCAAGCACAGATACGCAGTATTTT
.	TRBD1	TRBV5-1	TRBJ2-5	CASSGQGAQETQYF	TGCGCCAGCAGCGGACAGGGGGCCCAAGAGACCCAGTACTTC
.	.	TRBV11-2	TRBJ2-1	CASSLLVVTNEQFF	TGTGCCAGCAGCTTATTGGTAGTTACCAATGAGCAGTTCTTC
few	.	TRBV24-1	TRBJ1-5	CATCDGFNQPQHF	TGTGCCACCTGCGACGGGTTTAATCAGCCCCAGCATTTT
once	.	TRBV20-1	TRBJ2-2	CSASLVGVRNTGELFF	TGCAGTGCTAGTTTAGTGGGAGTGAGGAACACCGGGGAGCTGTTTTTT
many	.	TRBV7-2	TRBJ2-1	CASTPFGGSSYNEQFF	TGTGCCAGCACCCCTTTCGGCGGCAGCTCCTACAATGAGCAGTTCTTC
.	TRBD1	TRBV28	TRBJ1-5	CASSSGTGLLPQHF	TGTGCCAGCAGTTCCGGGACAGGGTTACTTCCCCAGCATTTT
.	TRBD2	TRBV5-1	TRBJ2-2	CASSLAGGRGTGELFF	TGCGCCAGCAGCTTGGCCGGCGGGAGAGGTACCGGGGAGCTGTTTTTT
.	.	TRBV30	TRBJ1-2	CAWSVSIRGAYGYTF	TGTGCCTGGAGTGTATCCATTCGGGGAGCCTATGGCTACACCTTC
many	TRBD2	TRBV9	TRBJ2-7	CASSVDLAGAYEQYF	TGTGCCAGCAGCGTAGACCTAGCGGGAGCCTACGAGCAGTACTTC
.	TRBD2	TRBV20-1	TRBJ2-3	CSAGTSGGAYTQYF	TGCAGTGCTGGAACTAGCGGGGGTGCATATACGCAGTATTTT
many	.	TRBV28	TRBJ2-5	CASSLQGIETQYF	TGTGCCAGCAGTTTACAGGGGATTGAGACCCAGTACTTC
many	.	TRBV5-1	TRBJ1-1	CASSDRAGVTEAFF	TGCGCCAGCAGCGATAGGGCGGGGGTCACTGAAGCTTTCTTT
.	TRBD2	TRBV29-1	TRBJ2-2	CSVYISGRAVGELFF	TGCAGCGTTTACATCAGCGGGAGGGCCGTCGGGGAGCTGTTTTTT
.	.	TRBV5-6	TRBJ2-1	CASSLVTGSRQVNEQFF	TGTGCCAGCAGCTTGGTTACAGGGTCGAGGCAAGTGAATGAGCAGTTCTTC
many	.	TRBV4-1	TRBJ1-1	CASSHPKNTEAFF	TGCGCCAGCAGTCATCCGAAGAACACTGAAGCTTTCTTT
many	TRBD1	TRBV13	TRBJ1-1	CASSLGDRGPEAFF	TGTGCCAGCAGCTTAGGCGACAGGGGACCTGAAGCTTTCTTT
few	.	TRBV5-1	TRBJ2-1	CASREGGNEQFF	TGCGCCAGCAGAGAGGGGGGTAATGAGCAGTTCTTC
many	.	TRBV27	TRBJ2-3	CASRRQELANTQYF	TGTGCCAGCCGACGCCAAGAACTAGCTAATACGCAGTATTTT